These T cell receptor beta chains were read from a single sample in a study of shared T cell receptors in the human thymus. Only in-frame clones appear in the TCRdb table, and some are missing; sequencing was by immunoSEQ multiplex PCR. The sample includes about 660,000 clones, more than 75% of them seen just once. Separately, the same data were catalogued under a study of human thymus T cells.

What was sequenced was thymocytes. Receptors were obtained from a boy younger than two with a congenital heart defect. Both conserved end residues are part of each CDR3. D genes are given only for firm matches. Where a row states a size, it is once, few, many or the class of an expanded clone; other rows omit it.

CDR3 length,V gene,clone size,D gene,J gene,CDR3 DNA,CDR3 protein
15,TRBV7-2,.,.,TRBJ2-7,TGTGCCAGCAGCCCCAGGGTCGGCAGCTCCTACGAGCAGTACTTC,CASSPRVGSSYEQYF
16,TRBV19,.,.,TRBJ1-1,TGTGCCAGTAGTCCCGACATTGCGGGTATGGACGATGAAGCTTTCTTT,CASSPDIAGMDDEAFF
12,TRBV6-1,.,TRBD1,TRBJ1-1,TGTGCCAGCAGGGACAGGGTGTTAAAAGCTTTCTTT,CASRDRVLKAFF
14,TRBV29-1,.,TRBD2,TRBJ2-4,TGCAGCGGGCAGCGGGAGGGAGCCAAAAACATTCAGTACTTC,CSGQREGAKNIQYF
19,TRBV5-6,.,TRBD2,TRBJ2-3,TGTGCCAGCAGCTCCGAGGGACTAGCGGGAGGGCCGCCCACAGATACGCAGTATTTT,CASSSEGLAGGPPTDTQYF
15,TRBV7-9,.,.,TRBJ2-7,TGTGCCAGCAGCTTAGTTCCAGAGACATTCTACGAGCAGTACTTC,CASSLVPETFYEQYF
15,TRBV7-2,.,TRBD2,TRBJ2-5,TGTGCCAGCAGCTTAGTCGCGGGAGGCAGAGAGACCCAGTACTTC,CASSLVAGGRETQYF
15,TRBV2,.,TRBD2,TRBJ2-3,TGTGCCAGCAGTGTGATCCTAGCGGGCACAGATACGCAGTATTTT,CASSVILAGTDTQYF
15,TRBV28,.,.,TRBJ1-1,TGTGCCAGCAGTGCCCGGGTCCCAAGGGGCACTGAAGCTTTCTTT,CASSARVPRGTEAFF
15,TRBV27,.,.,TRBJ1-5,TGTGCCAGCAGTTTAAGGAGAAATAGCAATCAGCCCCAGCATTTT,CASSLRRNSNQPQHF
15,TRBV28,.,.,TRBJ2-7,TGTGCCAGCAGTCTGAGACTAGTAGGAGACTACGAGCAGTACTTC,CASSLRLVGDYEQYF
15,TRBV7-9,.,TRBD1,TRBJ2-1,TGTGCCAGCAGGACAAAGGGACAGATTAACAATGAGCAGTTCTTC,CASRTKGQINNEQFF
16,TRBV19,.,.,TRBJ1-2,TGTGCCAGTAGTATGGGCAGCCGGCCTGATAACTATGGCTACACCTTC,CASSMGSRPDNYGYTF
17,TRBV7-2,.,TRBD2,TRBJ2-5,TGTGCCAGCAGCCCGGGACTAGCGGGAGGGCCGGGAGAGACCCAGTACTTC,CASSPGLAGGPGETQYF
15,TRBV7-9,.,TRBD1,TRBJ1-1,TGTGCCAGCAGCTGGGACAGGGGATTCGGCACTGAAGCTTTCTTT,CASSWDRGFGTEAFF
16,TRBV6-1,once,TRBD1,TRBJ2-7,TGTGCCAGCAGTGAAGATAGGGGAACAGGGGTAGACGAGCAGTACTTC,CASSEDRGTGVDEQYF
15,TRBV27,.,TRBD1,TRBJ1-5,TGTGCCAGCAGTCCCGACAGGGCCTCCGATGGGCCCCAGCATTTT,CASSPDRASDGPQHF
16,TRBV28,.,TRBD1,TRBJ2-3,TGTGCCAGCAGTTTAAACCTGGACAGGGGCACAGATACGCAGTATTTT,CASSLNLDRGTDTQYF
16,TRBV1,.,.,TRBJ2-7,TGCACCAGCAGCCATCTTCGGACAGGGGGCAGCTACGAGCAGTACTTC,CTSSHLRTGGSYEQYF
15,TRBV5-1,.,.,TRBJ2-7,TGCGCCAGCAGCTCGCCGGGACTCCCTTCCTACGAGCAGTACTTC,CASSSPGLPSYEQYF
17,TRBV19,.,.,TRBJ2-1,TGTGCCAGTAGTATAGATAGAGGACGGGAGATATACAATGAGCAGTTCTTC,CASSIDRGREIYNEQFF
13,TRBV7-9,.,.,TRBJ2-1,TGTGCCAGCCAGGCAGAGAACTACAATGAGCAGTTCTTC,CASQAENYNEQFF
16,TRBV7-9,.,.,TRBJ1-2,TGTGCCAGCAGCTTGGCCGCGGGGGGCGCTGACTATGGCTACACCTTC,CASSLAAGGADYGYTF
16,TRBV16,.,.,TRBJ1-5,TGTGCCAGCAGCCAAATCGGGTCCATCTACAATCAGCCCCAGCATTTT,CASSQIGSIYNQPQHF
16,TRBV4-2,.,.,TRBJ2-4,TGTGCCAGCAGCCGAGGAGGGGCGGCGGCCAAAAACATTCAGTACTTC,CASSRGGAAAKNIQYF
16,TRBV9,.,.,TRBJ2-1,TGTGCCAGCAGCGTAGGGGGGGACGCGCCCTACAATGAGCAGTTCTTC,CASSVGGDAPYNEQFF
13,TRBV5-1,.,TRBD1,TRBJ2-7,TGCGCCAGCAGCTTACAGGGGTCCGGGGAGCAGTACTTC,CASSLQGSGEQYF
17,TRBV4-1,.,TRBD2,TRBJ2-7,TGCGCCAGCAGCCAAGACGCCTTAGCGGGAGAGAGCTACGAGCAGTACTTC,CASSQDALAGESYEQYF
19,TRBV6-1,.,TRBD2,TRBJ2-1,TGTGCCAGCAGTGACTACGTCACCGGGGGGAGGGCGCGGTCCCATGAGCAGTTCTTC,CASSDYVTGGRARSHEQFF
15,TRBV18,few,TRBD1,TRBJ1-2,TGTGCCAGCTCACCAAAGAAGGGGGCCGGCTATGGCTACACCTTC,CASSPKKGAGYGYTF
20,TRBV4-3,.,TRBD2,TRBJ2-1,TGCGCCAGCAGCCAAAGGTCCCGCTGGGTGAGCGCGGGGGGGAACAATGAGCAGTTCTTC,CASSQRSRWVSAGGNNEQFF
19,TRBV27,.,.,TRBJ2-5,TGTGCCAGCAGTTTATCGGGCCCCCCCACCGTGGGAGTACAAGAGACCCAGTACTTC,CASSLSGPPTVGVQETQYF
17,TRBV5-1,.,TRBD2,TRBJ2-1,TGCGCCAGCAGCACCGCACCGGGACTAGCTTTCTACAATGAGCAGTTCTTC,CASSTAPGLAFYNEQFF
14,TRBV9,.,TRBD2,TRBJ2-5,TGTGCCAGCAGCGGGGGACTAGCGGAAGAGACCCAGTACTTC,CASSGGLAEETQYF
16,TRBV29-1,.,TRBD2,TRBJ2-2,TGCAGCGCCGCCGGGGGGGCGGGAGGAGGGGCCGGGGAGCTGTTTTTT,CSAAGGAGGGAGELFF